These T cell receptor beta chains were read from a single sample in a study of CD8+ T cells in alopecia areata. TCRdb's table, derived via immunoSEQ multiplex PCR, lists solely in-frame clones and lacks some. The table includes 90,000 to 130,000 clones, about 50% detected once. The sequenced sample consisted of NKG2D-low CD8+ T cells sorted from blood. These receptors all come from a human donor with alopecia areata. The CDR3 runs from the conserved cysteine through the conserved F or W. D genes are given only for firm matches. Part of the rows lack a size; the others show once, few, many or a class for expanded clones.

>TRBJ1-1|once|TRBV25-1|NA|12
CASSDRVDEAFF
TGTGCCAGCAGTGACCGAGTAGATGAAGCTTTCTTT
>TRBJ2-1|NA|TRBV9|TRBD2|15
CASSAHRTSGDEQFF
TGTGCCAGCAGCGCGCACCGGACTAGCGGGGATGAGCAGTTCTTC
>TRBJ2-1|NA|TRBV4-3|NA|11
CVSSHTIEQFF
TGCGTCAGCAGCCACACTATTGAGCAGTTCTTC
>TRBJ2-1|NA|TRBV7-9|TRBD2|15
CATRLSSGIGNEQFF
TGTGCCACCAGACTAAGTAGCGGGATTGGCAATGAGCAGTTCTTC
>TRBJ2-7|NA|TRBV28|TRBD2|14
CASSLGLAGYEQYF
TGTGCCAGCAGTTTAGGGCTAGCGGGTTACGAGCAGTACTTC
>TRBJ1-2|few|TRBV7-9|NA|14
CASSLEHRPYGYTF
TGTGCCAGCAGCTTAGAGCACAGGCCCTATGGCTACACCTTC
>TRBJ1-4|once|TRBV28|NA|11
CASSFGEKLFF
TGTGCCAGCAGCTTCGGTGAAAAACTGTTTTTT
>TRBJ1-1|NA|TRBV5-4|NA|15
CASSLHPSSNTEAFF
TGTGCCAGCAGCTTGCATCCATCTTCGAACACTGAAGCTTTCTTT
>TRBJ2-1|few|TRBV5-1|NA|13
CASSSPTNNEQFF
TGCGCCAGCAGCTCACCCACAAACAATGAGCAGTTCTTC
>TRBJ1-5|few|TRBV29-1|NA|12
CSVLEGNQPQHF
TGCAGCGTTTTGGAAGGGAATCAGCCCCAGCATTTT
>TRBJ2-1|NA|TRBV5-6|NA|12
CASSLEGGEQFF
TGTGCCAGCAGCTTGGAGGGAGGTGAGCAGTTCTTC
>TRBJ2-7|few|TRBV25-1|TRBD2|13
CASTYREGLEQYF
TGTGCCAGCACCTACCGGGAGGGGCTCGAGCAGTACTTC
>TRBJ1-2|NA|TRBV19|NA|15
CATLRSAGLGYGYTF
TGTGCCACCCTGAGATCGGCGGGCCTTGGCTATGGCTACACCTTC
>TRBJ2-1|NA|TRBV9|TRBD1|15
CASSGGTGAGNEQFF
TGTGCCAGCAGCGGAGGGACAGGGGCTGGCAATGAGCAGTTCTTC
>TRBJ1-3|NA|TRBV13|TRBD1|16
CASSTGTGDSGNTIYF
TGTGCCAGCAGCACCGGGACAGGGGACTCTGGAAACACCATATATTTT
>TRBJ2-7|NA|TRBV5-4|TRBD1|14
CASSAGGTGIEQYF
TGTGCCAGCAGCGCCGGAGGGACAGGGATAGAGCAGTACTTC
>TRBJ1-4|NA|TRBV15|NA|15
CATSRKPDGNEKLFF
TGTGCCACCAGCAGAAAACCGGACGGTAATGAAAAACTGTTTTTT
>TRBJ2-7|NA|TRBV27|TRBD1|14
CASSHRTGTYEQYF
TGTGCCAGCAGTCATCGGACAGGGACCTACGAGCAGTACTTC
>TRBJ2-7|NA|TRBV4-1|NA|12
CASSLGTSEQYF
TGCGCCAGCAGCCTCGGGACATCCGAGCAGTACTTC
>TRBJ2-7|NA|TRBV9|NA|13
CASSVWQGDEQYF
TGTGCCAGCAGCGTGTGGCAGGGCGACGAGCAGTACTTC